The clone carrying this T cell receptor beta chain was seen just once. This table comes from immunoSEQ multiplex PCR, and its TCRdb copy is limited to in-frame clones, with some not included. The sample shows approximately 530,000 clones, 95% to 97% of them seen only once. The entry originates in a study of shared clonotypes between healthy human individuals. Trimming removed 5 bases at V and 9 bases at J, with 15 bases between. CDR1 SGHTA and CDR2 FQGTGA come from the germline V gene. The CDR3 contains 13 residues. The clonotype comes from a woman in her 30s in good health. The chain has TRBV7-3 and TRBJ2-3; maybe TRBD1 (6 bases). The material sequenced was naive CD4+ T cells sorted from blood. Subset noted: CD45RA+ positively selected. CDR3 DNA: TGTGCCAGCAGCCCAGGGGAGCGCCGGACGCAGTATTTT. This sequence encodes CASSPGERRTQYF.